A single sample gave rise to the 29 T cell receptor beta chains below, sequenced in a study of T cell clusters in autoimmune cytopenias. Roughly 38,000 genome equivalents of blood DNA were amplified for TRB. One tube held mixed TRB-A and TRB-B primer pools for touch-down PCR. TCRdb reanalyzed the multiplex PCR reads, giving one entry per CDR3 protein sequence and no DNA. This sample's table reports almost 7,000 distinct CDR3 sequences. A further study also used this sample, focusing on T cell repertoires in aging, cancer and after chemotherapy.

The specimen was peripheral blood. These receptors originate from a human donor in good health.

This chain uses TRBV5-5 with TRBJ1-5. The CDR3 has 13 residues. The germline gives CDR1 SGHKS, CDR2 YYEKEE (reference sequence). The CDR3 region is CASSLQLNQPQHF.

This clonotype is deemed medium-sized by its frequency. The chain uses TRBV5-5 and TRBJ2-1; without DNA, the TCRdb call of TRBD1 cannot be checked. The germline V gene encodes CDR1 SGHKS and CDR2 YYEKEE (reference sequence). This CDR3 has 14 residues. The CDR3 here is CASREDRPNNEQFF.

V gene TRBV14 combines with J gene TRBJ1-1. The CDR3 has 13 residues. Germline CDR1 and CDR2: SGHDN and FVKESK. This chain's CDR3 is CASSYQRNTEAFF.

The chain links TRBV24-1 to TRBJ2-5. Germline CDR1 is KGHDR and CDR2 is SFDVKD. The CDR3 loop spans 13 amino acids. CDR3 sequence: CATSEPNQETQYF.

The J gene is TRBJ1-1, the V gene TRBV6-1; TCRdb designates TRBD1, a call that cannot be tested without DNA. Per the germline V gene, CDR1 is MNHNS and CDR2 is SASEGT. The CDR3 totals 16 residues. The chain's CDR3 is CASSEPRQGLHTEAFF.

CDR3 in amino acids: CASSRDRANTEAFF. The rearrangement links TRBV5-4 to TRBJ1-1; TCRdb reports TRBD1, a call that lacks DNA to check it against. In germline, CDR1 is SGHNT, CDR2 YYREEE (reference sequence). The CDR3 has 14 residues.

The V call is TRBV18, the J call TRBJ2-1; without DNA, the TCRdb call of TRBD2 cannot be checked. Germline CDR1 is KGHSH and CDR2 is LQKENI. The CDR3 has 13 residues. CDR3: CASSPNWGDEQFF.

J is TRBJ1-3 and V is TRBV18; TCRdb lists TRBD1, though no DNA is available to test this call. CDR3 length equals 16 residues. The germline V gene has CDR1 KGHSH and CDR2 LQKENI. The CDR3 spells CASSLTGARSGNTIYF.

According to its frequency, this clonotype is medium-sized (0.01 to 0.1%). The CDR3: CAISAGTAYNEQFF. V is TRBV10-3 and J is TRBJ2-1; without DNA, the TCRdb call of TRBD1 cannot be checked. Looked up from germline, CDR1 is ENHRY and CDR2 is SYGVKD. The CDR3 covers 14 residues.

This clonotype is identified as medium-sized from frequency. The chain uses TRBV30 and TRBJ1-2; TCRdb gives TRBD1 as the D gene, but with no DNA this cannot be confirmed. The CDR3 extends over 14 amino acids. In germline, CDR1 is GTSNPN, CDR2 SVGIG (reference sequence). CDR3 amino acids: CAWIQTGGHYGYTF.

According to its frequency, this clonotype is medium-sized. The chain carries TRBV27 and TRBJ1-2; TCRdb returns TRBD1, unconfirmable since there is no DNA. This CDR3 comprises 14 residues. In germline, CDR1 is MNHEY, CDR2 SMNVEV (reference sequence). CDR3: CASSPTQVIYGYTF.

The rearrangement joins TRBV6-8 to TRBJ2-1. Germline V lookup: CDR1 MNHGY, CDR2 SAAAGT. The CDR3 is 12 amino acids. CDR3: CASSEWEDDQFF.

By frequency, this clonotype is medium-sized. The CDR3 reads CSGGPTEYTGELFF. The V call is TRBV29-1, the J call TRBJ2-2; TCRdb selects TRBD1, and the lack of DNA leaves this call unchecked. The CDR3 is 14 residues long. CDR1 is SQVTM, CDR2 ANQGSEA, per germline.

This clonotype is identified as medium-sized from frequency. The rearrangement joins TRBV30 to TRBJ2-1; TCRdb lists TRBD2, though no DNA is available to test this call. Germline V gene lookup returns CDR1 GTSNPN and CDR2 SVGIG (reference sequence). The length of the CDR3 is 13 residues. Here the CDR3 reads CAWSAELAAGLFF.

This clonotype is identified as medium-sized from frequency. The chain has TRBV12-3 or TRBV12-4 and TRBJ2-7; TCRdb selects TRBD1, and the lack of DNA leaves this call unchecked. This CDR3 comprises 13 residues. The CDR3 reads CASCPHGGNEQYF.

This clonotype shows up as medium-sized by frequency. The V call is TRBV27, the J call TRBJ2-1; the D call from TCRdb, TRBD2, cannot be confirmed without DNA. Germline V gene lookup returns CDR1 MNHEY and CDR2 SMNVEV (reference sequence). CDR3 length: 16 residues. CDR3: CASSLNPASGSYEQFF.

The rearrangement joins TRBV12-3 or TRBV12-4 to TRBJ1-1. The CDR3 spans 14 residues. CDR3 in amino acids: CASSLSSSNTEAFF.

In terms of frequency, this clonotype is medium-sized (0.01 to 0.1%). V usage is TRBV7-7 and J usage is TRBJ2-6; TCRdb indicates TRBD1, and absent DNA this call remains unverified. This CDR3 contains 17 residues. Per germline, CDR1 SSHAT and CDR2 FNYEAQ (reference sequence). CDR3 sequence reads: CASSLGQGISGANVLTF.

The chain links TRBV20-1 to TRBJ2-1; no DNA is available, so the TRBD2 call from TCRdb remains unchecked. The CDR3 runs to 13 residues. Germline V gene data show CDR1 as DFQATT and CDR2 as SNEGSKA (reference sequence). The CDR3 here is CSASGGTLNEQFF.

Measured by frequency, this clonotype is medium-sized (0.01 to 0.1%). The V gene is TRBV6-2 or TRBV6-3, the J gene TRBJ2-1; TCRdb calls TRBD1, which cannot be checked without DNA. Germline V lookup: CDR1 MNHEY, CDR2 SVGEGT. The CDR3 runs 16 residues. CDR3 sequence reads: CASSYWDPRSYNEQFF.

V and J are TRBV24-1 and TRBJ2-1; TCRdb designates TRBD1, a call that cannot be tested without DNA. The germline V gene has CDR1 KGHDR and CDR2 SFDVKD. The CDR3 sequence is 15 residues long. CDR3 protein: CATSPGDRAGNEQFF.

The chain employs TRBV5-1 and TRBJ2-7. The CDR3 runs 12 residues. CDR1 is SGHRS and CDR2 is YFSETQ in the germline V gene. The CDR3 reads CASSLPGIEQYF.

This clonotype is called medium-sized based on its frequency. This chain uses TRBV6-2 or TRBV6-3 with TRBJ2-7; TCRdb designates TRBD2, a call that cannot be tested without DNA. CDR3 length: 14 residues. Germline V CDR1 and CDR2: MNHEY, SVGEGT. CDR3 sequence reads: CASSLIGARYEQYF.

The chain combines TRBV28 with TRBJ1-2. Germline V lookup: CDR1 MDHEN, CDR2 SYDVKM. This CDR3 has 15 amino acids. CDR3 amino acids: CASSFQYGFAAGYTF.

The genes are TRBV7-6 and TRBJ1-5. Germline V gives CDR1 SGHVS, CDR2 FNYEAQ. CDR3 size: 17 residues. The CDR3: CASSLELGRVGNQPQHF. Full variable domain (remainder filled in from reference TRBV7-6 and TRBJ1-5): GAGVSQSPRYKVTKRGQDVALRCDPISGHVSLYWYRQALGQGPEFLTYFNYEAQQDKSGLPNDRFSAERPEGSISTLTIQRTEQRDSAMYRCASSLELGRVGNQPQHFGDGTRLSIL.

The V and J genes are TRBV4-2 and TRBJ2-1; TCRdb outputs TRBD2, but without DNA this stays unchecked. This CDR3 comprises 17 residues. CDR1 is LGHNA and CDR2 is YNFKEQ in the germline V gene. The chain's CDR3 is CASSQTLAGGPYNEQFF.

The chain employs TRBV5-1 and TRBJ2-3. This CDR3 is 14 amino acids long. CDR1 is SGHRS, CDR2 YFSETQ, per germline. The CDR3 spells CASSLQGWQDTQYF. Full variable domain (rest looked up from reference TRBV5-1 and TRBJ2-3): KAGVTQTPRYLIKTRGQQVTLSCSPISGHRSVSWYQQTPGQGLQFLFEYFSETQRNKGNFPGRFSGRQFSNSRSEMNVSTLELGDSALYLCASSLQGWQDTQYFGPGTRLTVL.

The chain uses TRBV11-1 and TRBJ2-3; TCRdb proposes TRBD2, but this gene call is untestable without DNA. CDR1 SGHAT and CDR2 FQDESV come from the germline V gene (reference sequence). The CDR3 has 15 residues. The CDR3 sequence: CAISTTSGSTDTQYF.

The V call is TRBV5-1, the J call TRBJ2-1; lacking DNA, the TRBD1 call made by TCRdb goes unchecked. This CDR3 region has 15 residues. Germline values: CDR1 SGHRS, CDR2 YFSETQ. This CDR3 reads CASSLGQGYYNEQFF.